This TCR beta chain is from a study of OX40 agonist ivuxolimab in advanced cancers. Notes on the study in general: Compared with CD4+, CD8+ T cells on average had more expanded clones. Clones of CD4+ and CD8+ blood T cells grew by week 6 at doses of 0.1 to 3.0 mg/kg. Low levels of normalized T-cell clonal expansion also appeared in some nonresponders.

V trimming: 3 bases; J trimming: 8 bases; junction bases outside the gene matches: 8. The CDR3 has 14 residues. Germline CDR1 is MNHNS and CDR2 is SASEGT. The method was immunoSEQ multiplex PCR; TCRdb's version includes in-frame clones alone and lacks a portion of them. Found here are roughly 80,000 clones, 85% to 90% of them singletons; the top ten hold around 2.5%. This clone came up a few times. The target antigen is unknown. Systemic immunosuppression or a history of autoimmune disease excluded patients. This sequence originates from an adult with an advanced solid tumor such as melanoma, head and neck, liver or kidney cancer. The chain has TRBV6-1 and TRBJ1-2; 8 bases fit TRBD1. Sequenced material: CD4+ or CD8+ T cells sorted from blood, taken in a trial of the OX40 agonist ivuxolimab. The CDR3 DNA sequence: TGTGCCAGCAGTGATCGACAGGGGTCGAGGGGCTACACCTTC. It codes for CASSDRQGSRGYTF.